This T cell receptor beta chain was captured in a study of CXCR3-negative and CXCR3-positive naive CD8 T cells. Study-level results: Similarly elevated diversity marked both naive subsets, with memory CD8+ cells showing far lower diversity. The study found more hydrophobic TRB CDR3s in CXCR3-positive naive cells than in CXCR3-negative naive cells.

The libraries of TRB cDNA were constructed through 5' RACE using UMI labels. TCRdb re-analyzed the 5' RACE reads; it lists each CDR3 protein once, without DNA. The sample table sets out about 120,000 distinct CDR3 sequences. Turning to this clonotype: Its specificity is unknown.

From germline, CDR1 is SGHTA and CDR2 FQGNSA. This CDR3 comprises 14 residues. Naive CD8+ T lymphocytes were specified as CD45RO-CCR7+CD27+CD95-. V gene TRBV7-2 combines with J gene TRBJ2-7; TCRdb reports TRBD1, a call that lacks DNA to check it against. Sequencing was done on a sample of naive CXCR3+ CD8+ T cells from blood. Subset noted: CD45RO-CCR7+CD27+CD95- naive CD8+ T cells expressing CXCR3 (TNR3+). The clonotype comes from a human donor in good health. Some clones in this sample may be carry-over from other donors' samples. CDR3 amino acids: CASSFQGRDYEQYF.